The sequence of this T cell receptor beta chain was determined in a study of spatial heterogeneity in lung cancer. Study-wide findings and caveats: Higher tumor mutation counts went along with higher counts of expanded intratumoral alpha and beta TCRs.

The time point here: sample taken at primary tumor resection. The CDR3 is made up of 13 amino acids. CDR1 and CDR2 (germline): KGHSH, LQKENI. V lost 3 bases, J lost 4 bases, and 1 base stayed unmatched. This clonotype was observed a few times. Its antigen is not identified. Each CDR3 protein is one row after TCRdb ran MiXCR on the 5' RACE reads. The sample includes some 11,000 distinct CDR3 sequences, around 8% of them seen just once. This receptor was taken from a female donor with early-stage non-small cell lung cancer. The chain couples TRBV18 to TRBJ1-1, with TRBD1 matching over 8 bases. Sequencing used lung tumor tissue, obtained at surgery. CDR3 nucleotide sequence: TGTGCCAGCTCACCCCAGGGGGCCACTGAAGCTTTCTTT. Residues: CASSPQGATEAFF.